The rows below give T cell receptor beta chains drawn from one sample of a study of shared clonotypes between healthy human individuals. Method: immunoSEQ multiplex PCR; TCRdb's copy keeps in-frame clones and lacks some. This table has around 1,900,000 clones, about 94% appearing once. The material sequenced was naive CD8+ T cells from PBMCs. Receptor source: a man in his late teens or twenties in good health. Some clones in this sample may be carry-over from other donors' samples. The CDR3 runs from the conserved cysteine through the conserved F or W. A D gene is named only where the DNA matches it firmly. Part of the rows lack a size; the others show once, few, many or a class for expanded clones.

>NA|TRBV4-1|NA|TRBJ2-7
CASSQVTAAIYEQYF
TGCGCCAGCAGCCAAGTCACAGCGGCCATATACGAGCAGTACTTC
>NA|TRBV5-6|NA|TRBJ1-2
CASSSDTGYGYTF
TGTGCCAGCAGCTCCGATACGGGCTATGGCTACACCTTC
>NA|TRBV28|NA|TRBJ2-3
CASSLGFRDTQYF
TGTGCCAGCAGTTTAGGCTTCCGAGATACGCAGTATTTT
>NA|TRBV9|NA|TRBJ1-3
CASSYNEGRSYGSGNTIYF
TGTGCCAGCAGCTACAACGAGGGTCGGTCCTATGGCTCTGGAAACACCATATATTTT
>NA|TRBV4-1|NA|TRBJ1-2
CASSPDRQSILF
TGCGCCAGCAGCCCAGACAGGCAGTCTATATTATTC
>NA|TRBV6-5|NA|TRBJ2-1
CASSYGGTPYNEQFF
TGTGCCAGCAGTTACGGGGGCACGCCCTACAATGAGCAGTTCTTC
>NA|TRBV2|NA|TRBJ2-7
CASRDWSYEQYF
TGTGCCAGCAGGGACTGGTCCTACGAGCAGTACTTC
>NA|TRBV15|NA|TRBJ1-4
CATSRGVRRSTNEKLFF
TGTGCCACCAGCAGAGGGGTGAGGCGCTCAACTAATGAAAAACTGTTTTTT
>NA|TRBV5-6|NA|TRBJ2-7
CASSLAGRFYEQYF
TGTGCCAGCAGCTTGGCCGGCAGGTTTTACGAGCAGTACTTC
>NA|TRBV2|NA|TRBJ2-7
CASAPGWAGDEQYF
TGTGCCAGCGCTCCCGGGTGGGCAGGGGACGAGCAGTACTTC
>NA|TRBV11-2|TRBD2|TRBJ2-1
CASSPRGLADYNEQFF
TGTGCCAGCAGCCCTAGGGGACTAGCGGACTACAATGAGCAGTTCTTC
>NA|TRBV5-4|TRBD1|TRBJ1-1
CASSRMRDRGVLENTEAFF
TGTGCCAGCAGCCGGATGCGGGACAGGGGCGTGTTGGAGAACACTGAAGCTTTCTTT
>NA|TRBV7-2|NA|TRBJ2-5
CASSLEHWETQYF
TGTGCCAGCAGCCTAGAGCATTGGGAGACCCAGTACTTC
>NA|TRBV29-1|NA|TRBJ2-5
CSVGGWRNF
TGCAGCGTTGGAGGGTGGCGAAACTTC
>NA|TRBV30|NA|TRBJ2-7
CAWSPSSYEQYF
TGTGCCTGGAGCCCGAGCTCCTACGAGCAGTACTTC
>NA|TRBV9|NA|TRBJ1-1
CASKESPGLNTEAFF
TGTGCCAGCAAAGAGTCCCCGGGACTGAACACTGAAGCTTTCTTT
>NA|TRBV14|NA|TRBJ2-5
CASSLQRGETQYF
TGTGCCAGCAGCCTTCAAAGGGGGGAGACCCAGTACTTC
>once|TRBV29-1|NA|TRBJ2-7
CSAWDFSYEQYF
TGCAGCGCCTGGGACTTTTCCTACGAGCAGTACTTC
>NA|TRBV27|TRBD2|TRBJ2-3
CASSPSSGEVVDTQYF
TGTGCCAGCAGTCCCTCTAGCGGCGAGGTAGTAGATACGCAGTATTTT
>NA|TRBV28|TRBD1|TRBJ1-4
CASSLYGTGNEKLFF
TGTGCCAGCAGTTTATACGGGACAGGGAATGAAAAACTGTTTTTT
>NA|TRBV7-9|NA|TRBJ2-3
CASSSGSLGQDTQYF
TGTGCCAGCAGCTCGGGGAGCTTGGGCCAAGATACGCAGTATTTT
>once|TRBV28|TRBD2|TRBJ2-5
CASSSRGETQYF
TGTGCCAGCAGTTCGCGGGGGGAGACCCAGTACTTC
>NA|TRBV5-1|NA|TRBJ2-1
CASSPPGVGSSYNEQFF
TGCGCCAGCAGCCCCCCGGGAGTGGGGAGCTCCTACAATGAGCAGTTCTTC
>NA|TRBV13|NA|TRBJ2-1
CASSFSERQDNEQFF
TGTGCCAGCAGCTTTTCTGAGCGGCAGGACAATGAGCAGTTCTTC
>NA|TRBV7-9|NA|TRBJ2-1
CASSLGEVSYNEQFF
TGTGCCAGCAGCTTAGGGGAGGTCTCCTACAATGAGCAGTTCTTC
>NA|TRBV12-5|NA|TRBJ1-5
CASGLGFASYREGNQPQHF
TGTGCTAGTGGTTTGGGATTTGCATCCTACAGGGAAGGCAATCAGCCCCAGCATTTT
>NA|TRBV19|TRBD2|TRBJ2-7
CASSIGAGGPSYEQYF
TGTGCCAGTAGTATTGGAGCGGGAGGACCTTCCTACGAGCAGTACTTC
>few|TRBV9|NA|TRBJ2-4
CASSGVENIQYF
TGTGCCAGCAGCGGAGTGGAAAACATTCAGTACTTC
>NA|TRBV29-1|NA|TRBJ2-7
CSVEDRGYEQYF
TGCAGCGTTGAAGACAGGGGTTACGAGCAGTACTTC
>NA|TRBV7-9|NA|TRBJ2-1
CASSLGGLPYNEQFF
TGTGCCAGCAGCTTAGGAGGGCTTCCCTACAATGAGCAGTTCTTC
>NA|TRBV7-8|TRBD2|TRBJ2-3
CASNPNPHSGRIGDTQYF
TGTGCCAGCAATCCTAATCCCCATAGCGGGAGAATAGGAGATACGCAGTATTTT
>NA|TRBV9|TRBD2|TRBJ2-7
CASNIAGESYEQYF
TGTGCCAGCAACATAGCGGGAGAGAGCTACGAGCAGTACTTC
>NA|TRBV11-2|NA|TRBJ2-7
CASSFMTSGYEQYF
TGTGCCAGCAGCTTTATGACTAGTGGGTACGAGCAGTACTTC
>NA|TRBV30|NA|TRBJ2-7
CAWSVQQAYEQYF
TGTGCCTGGAGTGTACAACAGGCCTACGAGCAGTACTTC
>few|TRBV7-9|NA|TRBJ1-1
CAVQTGMNTEAFF
TGTGCCGTACAGACAGGAATGAACACTGAAGCTTTCTTT
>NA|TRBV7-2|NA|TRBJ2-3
CASSHRDPNQDTQYF
TGTGCCAGCAGTCACCGGGACCCAAACCAAGATACGCAGTATTTT
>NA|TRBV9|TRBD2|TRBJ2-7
CASSVGLAPSYEQYF
TGTGCCAGCAGCGTAGGACTAGCGCCTTCTTACGAGCAGTACTTC
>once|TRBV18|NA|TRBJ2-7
CASSPPGSGPYEQYF
TGTGCCAGCTCACCACCCGGGTCAGGGCCTTACGAGCAGTACTTC
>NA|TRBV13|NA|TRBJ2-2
CASSLYVSGELFF
TGTGCCAGCAGCTTATATGTTTCCGGGGAGCTGTTTTTT
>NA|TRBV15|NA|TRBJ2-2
CATSRMGRLGTGELFF
TGTGCCACCAGCAGAATGGGGAGGCTGGGGACCGGGGAGCTGTTTTTT
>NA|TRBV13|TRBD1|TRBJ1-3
CASTQGADSSGNTIYF
TGTGCCAGCACCCAGGGGGCGGATAGCTCTGGAAACACCATATATTTT
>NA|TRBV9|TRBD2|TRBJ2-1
CASSVVAGGSNEQFF
TGTGCCAGCAGCGTAGTAGCGGGAGGCAGCAATGAGCAGTTCTTC
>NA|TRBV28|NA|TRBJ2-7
CASSLFLESYEQYF
TGTGCCAGCAGTTTATTTCTGGAATCCTACGAGCAGTACTTC
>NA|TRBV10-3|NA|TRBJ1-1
CAIGPPESYTEAFF
TGTGCCATAGGGCCCCCAGAAAGTTACACTGAAGCTTTCTTT
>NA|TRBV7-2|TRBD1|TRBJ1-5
CASSGWTGPNQPQHF
TGTGCCAGCAGCGGATGGACAGGGCCAAATCAGCCCCAGCATTTT
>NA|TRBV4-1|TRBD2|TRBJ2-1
CASSQDRREGLGYEQFF
TGCGCCAGCAGCCAAGATCGCAGGGAGGGTCTCGGTTATGAGCAGTTCTTC
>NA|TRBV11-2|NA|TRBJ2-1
CASSPRGGSSYNEQFF
TGTGCCAGCAGCCCGCGGGGTGGTAGCTCCTACAATGAGCAGTTCTTC
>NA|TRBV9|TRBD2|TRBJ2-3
CASSTSGGSSTDTQYF
TGTGCCAGTTCGACTAGCGGGGGTTCTAGCACAGATACGCAGTATTTT
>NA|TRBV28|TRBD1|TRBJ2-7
CASSFRTGTSTYEQYF
TGTGCCAGCAGTTTCAGGACAGGGACCTCTACCTACGAGCAGTACTTC
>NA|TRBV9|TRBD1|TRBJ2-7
CASSGGQGLSYEQYF
TGTGCCAGCAGCGGCGGACAGGGGCTCTCCTACGAGCAGTACTTC
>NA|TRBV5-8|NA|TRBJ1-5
CASSLHLNQPQHF
TGTGCCAGCAGCTTGCACCTCAATCAGCCCCAGCATTTT
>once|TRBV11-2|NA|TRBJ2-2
CASSLDANTGELFF
TGTGCCAGCAGCCTCGACGCGAACACCGGGGAGCTGTTTTTT
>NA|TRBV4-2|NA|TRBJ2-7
CASSQVLRGAALVEQYF
TGTGCCAGCAGCCAAGTCTTAAGGGGGGCGGCACTGGTCGAGCAGTACTTC
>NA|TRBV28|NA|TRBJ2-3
CASSYVGGTDTQYF
TGTGCCAGCAGTTACGTCGGCGGGACAGATACGCAGTATTTT
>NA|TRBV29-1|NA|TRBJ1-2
CSVETPGGYTF
TGCAGCGTGGAGACCCCGGGGGGCTACACCTTC
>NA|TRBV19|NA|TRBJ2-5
CASSIDRERETQYF
TGTGCCAGTAGTATAGACAGGGAACGGGAGACCCAGTACTTC
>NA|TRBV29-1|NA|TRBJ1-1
CSVEVGSEAFF
TGCAGCGTTGAAGTCGGGAGTGAAGCTTTCTTT
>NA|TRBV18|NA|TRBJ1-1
CASSRIPHRGTEAFF
TGTGCCAGCTCACGGATTCCACACAGAGGAACTGAAGCTTTCTTT
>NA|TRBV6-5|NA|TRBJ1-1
CASTYTGGGNTEAFF
TGTGCCAGCACCTACACCGGGGGGGGGAACACTGAAGCTTTCTTT
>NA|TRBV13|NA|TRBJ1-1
CASSPKLNTEAFF
TGTGCCAGCAGCCCGAAACTGAACACTGAAGCTTTCTTT